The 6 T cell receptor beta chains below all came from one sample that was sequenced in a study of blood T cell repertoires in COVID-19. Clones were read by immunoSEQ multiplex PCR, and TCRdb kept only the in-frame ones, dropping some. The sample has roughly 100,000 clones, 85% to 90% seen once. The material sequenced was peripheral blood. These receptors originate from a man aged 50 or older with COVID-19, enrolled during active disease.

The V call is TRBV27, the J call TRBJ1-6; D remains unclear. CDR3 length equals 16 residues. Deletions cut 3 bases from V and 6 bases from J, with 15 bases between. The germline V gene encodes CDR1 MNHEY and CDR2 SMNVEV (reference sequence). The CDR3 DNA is TGTGCCAGCAGTTTCGAACCCGGGGAGCGTAATTCACCCCTCCACTTT. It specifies CASSFEPGERNSPLHF.

CDR3 region: CASSFPGSYEQYF. CDR3 nucleotides: TGTGCCAGCAGTTTTCCCGGGTCCTACGAGCAGTACTTC. The chain recombines TRBV28 with TRBJ2-7; D is unresolved. Germline CDR1 and CDR2: MDHEN and SYDVKM. V was trimmed by 3 bases and J by 1 base, leaving 7 bases between them. The CDR3 extends over 13 amino acids.

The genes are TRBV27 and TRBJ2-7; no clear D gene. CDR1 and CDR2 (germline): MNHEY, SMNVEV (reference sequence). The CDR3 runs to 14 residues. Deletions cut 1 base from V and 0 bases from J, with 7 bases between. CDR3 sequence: CASSLLQASYEQYF. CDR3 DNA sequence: TGTGCCAGCAGTTTATTGCAGGCCTCCTACGAGCAGTACTTC.

This CDR3 reads CSASNRRTSDYEQYF. The CDR3 nucleotides read TGCAGTGCTAGTAATCGACGGACTAGCGACTACGAGCAGTACTTC. This chain connects TRBV20-1 to TRBJ2-7, with TRBD2 matching over 9 bases. CDR1 is DFQATT, CDR2 SNEGSKA, per germline (reference sequence). The V gene end was trimmed by 3 bases and the J gene end by 3 bases; junction bases not matched to a gene: 9. The length of the CDR3 is 15 residues.

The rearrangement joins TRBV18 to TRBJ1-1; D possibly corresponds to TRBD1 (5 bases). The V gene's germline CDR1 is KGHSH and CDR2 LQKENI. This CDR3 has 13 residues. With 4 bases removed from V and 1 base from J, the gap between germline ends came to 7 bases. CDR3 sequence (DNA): TGTGCCAGCTCACAACAGGCGAACACTGAAGCTTTCTTT. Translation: CASSQQANTEAFF.

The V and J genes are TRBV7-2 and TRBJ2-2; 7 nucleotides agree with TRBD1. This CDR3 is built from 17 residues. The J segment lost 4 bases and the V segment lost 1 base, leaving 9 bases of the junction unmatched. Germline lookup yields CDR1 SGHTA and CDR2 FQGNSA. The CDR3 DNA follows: TGTGCCAGCAGCTTAGTAGGGGGCAGGGTGAGCACCGGGGAGCTGTTTTTT. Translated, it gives CASSLVGGRVSTGELFF. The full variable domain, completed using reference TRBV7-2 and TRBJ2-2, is GAGVSQSPSNKVTEKGKDVELRCDPISGHTALYWYRQSLGQGLEFLIYFQGNSAPDKSGLPSDRFSAERTGGSVSTLTIQRTQQEDSAVYLCASSLVGGRVSTGELFFGEGSRLTVL.